A selection of T cell receptor beta chains follows, all from one sample in a study of cytomegalovirus exposure and HLA in healthy donors. Here immunoSEQ multiplex PCR was the method, and the copy in TCRdb shows in-frame clones only, minus some. The sample holds 65,000 to 95,000 clones. Specimen: PBMCs. The receptors stem from a woman in her fifties or sixties in good health and CMV-seronegative. CDR3s leave out the opening cysteine and the closing phenylalanine or tryptophan.

v_call	j_call	cdr3_aa
TRBV15	TRBJ2-1	ATSRLIGLAGVNEQF
TRBV13	TRBJ2-3	ASSLGDRVATDTQY
TRBV10-1	TRBJ2-7	ASSGSHGTETYEQY
TRBV19	TRBJ2-6	ASSRGTGGTGANVLT
TRBV9	TRBJ1-2	ASASGGSIYGYT
TRBV19	TRBJ1-3	ASTPAGSGNTIY
TRBV19	TRBJ1-2	ASRSETEGNYGYT
TRBV10-1	TRBJ2-7	ASIPGLALYEQY
TRBV6-5	TRBJ2-7	ASRSASGSLYEQY
TRBV6-1	TRBJ2-7	ASRLAGGSSYEQY
TRBV10-3	TRBJ2-7	AISDMVGDYEQY
TRBV6-5	TRBJ1-3	ASSPGWGGNTIY
TRBV28	TRBJ2-2	ASSLYYSSDLGTGELF
TRBV27	TRBJ1-2	ASRDPGQLGYT
TRBV6-5	TRBJ1-3	ASSLRGGSGNTIY
TRBV7-9	TRBJ2-1	ASSLFRGGVGANEQF
TRBV7-6	TRBJ2-2	ASSSHQGYPTGELF
TRBV5-4	TRBJ2-3	ASSPQGGSRDTQY
TRBV28	TRBJ2-6	ASSSGGSGANVLT
TRBV28	TRBJ1-5	ASSFQGRSSNQPQH
TRBV5-1	TRBJ2-5	ASSLDTGAVETQY
TRBV29-1	TRBJ1-1	SVEGGPGLNTEAF
TRBV11-2	TRBJ2-5	ASSAQGNPQETQY
TRBV4-3	TRBJ1-5	ASSQDRGRQPQH
TRBV6-4	TRBJ1-5	ANTSGTQRTKYNQPQH
TRBV18	TRBJ2-6	ASSPFTSGGASSGANVLT
TRBV28	TRBJ2-2	ASSSEGAGTGELF
TRBV6-5	TRBJ1-2	ASKEGNYGYT
TRBV5-4	TRBJ2-7	ASSRWAGRKYEQY
TRBV7-2	TRBJ1-2	ASSFSGGGTRYGYT
TRBV11-2	TRBJ2-3	ASSVDQGTDTQY
TRBV5-8	TRBJ2-1	ASSFGGTSGPNEQF
TRBV7-9	TRBJ2-3	ASSLGTSGRGTDTQY
TRBV6-4	TRBJ2-1	ASSPGLAENNEQF
TRBV29-1	TRBJ2-5	SVHFGETQY
TRBV5-4	TRBJ2-7	ASSRGGGGGDEQY
TRBV7-3	TRBJ1-1	ASRPGQGGTEAF
TRBV28	TRBJ2-7	ASSSQTVPPYEQY
TRBV28	TRBJ2-5	ASRQQGAGETQY
TRBV5-1	TRBJ2-7	ASSLGSAYEQY
TRBV29-1	TRBJ2-7	SVEPGTSGNEGSYEQY
TRBV14	TRBJ1-1	ASSQDSGGFYTEAF
TRBV18	TRBJ2-1	ASSPLGRGGYNEQF
TRBV2	TRBJ2-4	ASIDRDLGGAKNIQY
TRBV11-2	TRBJ2-1	ASSPITAYNEQF
TRBV19	TRBJ2-1	ASSDRTSGLYNEQF
TRBV5-6	TRBJ2-7	ASSRDRPLGEQY
TRBV7-2	TRBJ2-6	ASSYGTSGRAGANVLT
TRBV7-3	TRBJ2-2	ASSAGFTGELF
TRBV2	TRBJ1-1	ASSVEGLNTEAF